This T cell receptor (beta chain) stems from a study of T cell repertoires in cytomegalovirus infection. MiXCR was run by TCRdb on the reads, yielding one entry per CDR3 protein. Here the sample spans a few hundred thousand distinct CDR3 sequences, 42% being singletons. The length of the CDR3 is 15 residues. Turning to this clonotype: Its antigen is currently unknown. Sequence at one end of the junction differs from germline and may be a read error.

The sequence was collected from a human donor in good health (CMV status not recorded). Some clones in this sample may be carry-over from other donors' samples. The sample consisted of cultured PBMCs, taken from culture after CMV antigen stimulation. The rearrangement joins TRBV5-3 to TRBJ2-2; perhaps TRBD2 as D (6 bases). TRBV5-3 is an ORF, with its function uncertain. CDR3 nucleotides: TGTGCCAGCAGCTTGAAAGGAGGGCGCACCGGGGAGCTGTTTTTT. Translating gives CASSLKGGRTGELFF.